Shown below are 25 T cell receptor beta chains from a single sample sequenced in a study of OX40 agonist ivuxolimab in advanced cancers. The method was immunoSEQ multiplex PCR; TCRdb's version includes in-frame clones alone and lacks a portion of them. The table lists about 82,000 clones, less than 85% of them singletons, with approximately 0.9% in the top ten. The sequencing here drew on CD4+ or CD8+ T cells sorted from blood, taken in a trial of the OX40 agonist ivuxolimab. All receptors come from an adult with an advanced solid tumor such as melanoma, head and neck, liver or kidney cancer.

The chain employs TRBV7-8 and TRBJ2-3; 12 bases line up with TRBD2. V shed 7 bases and J 4 bases; nucleotides not matched to a gene: 9. The CDR3 has 16 amino acids. Germline V gives CDR1 SGHVS, CDR2 FQNEAQ. CDR3 DNA: TGTGCCAGCATAGGACTAGCGGGGTGGGGTGCAGATACGCAGTATTTT. Residues: CASIGLAGWGADTQYF.

A remark on this clone: The same CDR3 is also encoded by other DNA sequences in this sample. The chain joins TRBV5-1 to TRBJ2-1; 8 bases line up with TRBD1. With V trimmed by 2 bases and J by 0 bases, 1 base remained unmatched. Germline assignment: CDR1 SGHRS and CDR2 YFSETQ. The CDR3 length is 15 residues. In DNA form, the CDR3 reads TGCGCCAGCAGCTTAACAGGGGGCTCCTACAATGAGCAGTTCTTC. Translation: CASSLTGGSYNEQFF.

The chain combines TRBV5-5 with TRBJ2-3, with TRBD2 matching over 15 bases. Trimming removed 4 bases from V and 11 bases from J; junction bases left unmatched: 8. Per germline, CDR1 SGHKS and CDR2 YYEKEE (reference sequence). CDR3 length equals 15 residues. DNA for the CDR3: TGTGCCAGCAGCCCGGGACTAGCGGGGGGAGTGGGGCAGTATTTT. This sequence encodes CASSPGLAGGVGQYF.

The chain links TRBV11-2 to TRBJ1-1; D is ambiguous. Trimming shortened V by 1 base and J by 0 bases, and 3 bases separated the two germline ends. The CDR3 sequence is 13 residues long. Germline assignment: CDR1 SGHAT and CDR2 FQNNGV. The CDR3 protein is CASSLGLNTEAFF. As DNA, the CDR3 is TGTGCCAGCAGCTTAGGTTTGAACACTGAAGCTTTCTTT. The full variable domain, with the rest looked up from reference TRBV11-2 and TRBJ1-1, is EAGVAQSPRYKIIEKRQSVAFWCNPISGHATLYWYQQILGQGPKLLIQFQNNGVVDDSQLPKDRFSAERLKGVDSTLKIQPAKLEDSAVYLCASSLGLNTEAFFGQGTRLTVV.

The rearrangement links TRBV19 to TRBJ1-3, with TRBD1 as a possible D gene (6 bases). The V and J ends lost 4 bases and 0 bases respectively, with 10 bases between them. Germline V gene sequence: CDR1 LNHDA, CDR2 SQIVND (reference sequence). The CDR3 has 15 residues. CDR3 residues: CASSTQGLSGNTIYF. The CDR3 DNA reads as TGTGCCAGTAGTACACAGGGTCTCTCTGGAAACACCATATATTTT.

Only one count was recorded for this clone. This chain connects TRBV2 to TRBJ1-1; D not resolved. This CDR3 region has 13 residues. The V end lost 10 bases, the J end lost 0 bases, and 12 bases lay between the germline ends. The germline V gene encodes CDR1 SNHLY and CDR2 FYNNEI. The DNA for the CDR3 is TGTGCCACCGCCACAGACTTGAACACTGAAGCTTTCTTT. It specifies CATATDLNTEAFF.

This sequence joins TRBV12-5 and TRBJ1-3; tentative D call: TRBD1 (5 bases). Trimming removed 6 bases at V and 8 bases at J, with 11 bases between. From germline, CDR1 is LGHNT and CDR2 FRNRAP. The CDR3 length is 12 residues. CDR3 region: CASGPQGYTIYF. The CDR3 DNA reads as TGTGCTAGTGGCCCTCAGGGATACACCATATATTTT.

The chain carries TRBV21-1 and TRBJ2-7; TRBD2 was called by the table and not checked on the DNA. TRBV21-1 is termed a pseudogene. There are 15 residues in the CDR3. The CDR3 region has the DNA TGTGCCAGCAGACCCAGACTAGCGGTTCCCTACGAGCAATACTTC. Its protein product is CASRPRLAVPYEQYF.

The J gene is TRBJ1-5, the V gene TRBV9; D gene ambiguous. The CDR3 sequence is 15 residues long. Germline CDR1 is SGDLS and CDR2 is YYNGEE. With 0 bases removed from V and 4 bases from J, the gap between germline ends came to 11 bases. CDR3 region: CASSVGVGENQPQHF. The DNA for the CDR3 is TGTGCCAGCAGCGTAGGAGTCGGAGAAAATCAGCCCCAGCATTTT.

The rearrangement uses TRBV19 and TRBJ2-1; 9 bases align to TRBD2. The CDR3 loop spans 15 amino acids. Per germline, CDR1 LNHDA and CDR2 SQIVND (reference sequence). V gave up 7 bases and J gave up 2 bases; unmatched junction bases: 6. CDR3 sequence (DNA): TGTGCCAGTATTCCTAGCGGGGCAACCTACAATGAGCAGTTCTTC. Protein sequence: CASIPSGATYNEQFF.

A few counts support this clone. This sequence joins TRBV19 and TRBJ2-1, with D tentatively TRBD1 or TRBD2 (6 bases each). This CDR3 has 16 residues. CDR1 LNHDA and CDR2 SQIVND come from the germline V gene (reference sequence). Trimming left V 5 bases short and J 3 bases short, with 17 bases between. CDR3 DNA sequence: TGTGCCAGTAGTCCCGGGGGCCGGGTCGGCTACAATGAGCAGTTCTTC. It specifies CASSPGGRVGYNEQFF.

This chain uses TRBV18 with TRBJ1-2; possible D gene TRBD1, 6 bases. This CDR3 comprises 13 residues. Between the trimmed V and J ends, which lost 3 bases and 8 bases, there was a span of 13 bases. The V gene's germline CDR1 is KGHSH and CDR2 LQKENI. Written as DNA, the CDR3 is TGTGCCAGCTCACCCCCTACAGGGTTAGGCTACACCTTC. It translates to CASSPPTGLGYTF.

The chain employs TRBV5-1 and TRBJ1-6; possibly TRBD1 for D (6 bases). The CDR3 length is 17 residues. Germline V gene lookup returns CDR1 SGHRS and CDR2 YFSETQ. V lost 4 bases, J lost 0 bases, and 14 bases lay in between. The CDR3 loop reads CASSVDSRGSYNSPLHF. The CDR3 coding sequence is TGCGCCAGCAGCGTGGACAGCCGGGGCTCCTATAATTCACCCCTCCACTTT.

J is TRBJ1-3 and V is TRBV6-1, with a possible D match to TRBD1 (6 bases). V dropped 7 bases and J dropped 3 bases, with 13 bases sitting between them. CDR3 size: 14 residues. The germline CDR1 and CDR2 sequences are MNHNS and SASEGT. The DNA for the CDR3 is TGTGCCAGCACCGGGGGCGGGAGTGGAAACACCATATATTTT. This encodes CASTGGGSGNTIYF.

This clone was counted a few times. This rearrangement joins TRBV29-1 to TRBJ2-5; TRBD2 aligns across 11 bases. The germline V gene encodes CDR1 SQVTM and CDR2 ANQGSEA. The CDR3 spans 16 residues. The V and J ends lost 6 bases and 5 bases, in that order; junction bases with no gene match: 14. Here the CDR3 reads CSVLLAGGLRTETQYF. The CDR3 nucleotides are TGCAGCGTGTTATTAGCGGGGGGGCTAAGAACTGAGACCCAGTACTTC. Together with reference TRBV29-1 and TRBJ2-5, the CDR3 gives the full variable domain: SAVISQKPSRDICQRGTSLTIQCQVDSQVTMMFWYRQQPGQSLTLIATANQGSEATYESGFVIDKFPISRPNLTFSTLTVSNMSPEDSSIYLCSVLLAGGLRTETQYFGPGTRLLVL.

DNA for the CDR3: TGCGCCAGCAGCCAAGATTCGGGAAACACCATATATTTT. Translating gives CASSQDSGNTIYF. The chain couples TRBV4-3 to TRBJ1-3; D unclear. The CDR3 sequence is 13 residues long. Germline V lookup: CDR1 LGHNA, CDR2 YSLEER. V was shortened by 0 bases and J by 4 bases, with 4 bases between the two germline ends.

The rearrangement joins TRBV6-1 to TRBJ2-1, with D possibly being TRBD2 (6 bases). This CDR3 has 13 residues. The germline CDR1 and CDR2 sequences are MNHNS and SASEGT. V shed 5 bases and J shed 6 bases, with 11 bases lying between them. In DNA form, the CDR3 reads TGTGCCAGCAGTCCGGAGGGAGGCAATGAGCAGTTCTTC. Amino acids: CASSPEGGNEQFF.

The chain recombines TRBV7-8 with TRBJ2-1; 7 positions match TRBD2. The CDR3 runs 16 residues. Germline CDR1 is SGHVS and CDR2 is FQNEAQ. J gave up 3 bases and V 0 bases, and 5 bases lay outside the gene matches. The CDR3 here is CASSLAGGGFYNEQFF. DNA for the CDR3: TGTGCCAGCAGCTTAGCGGGCGGGGGATTCTACAATGAGCAGTTCTTC.

This chain joins TRBV21-1 and TRBJ2-3; TRBD2 reflects the table's D call only, with no check against the DNA. TRBV21-1 is designated a pseudogene. The CDR3 has 18 amino acids. DNA for the CDR3: TGTGCCAGCAGCAAAGCGCTTTGGTCAGGCGGGCGCACAGATACGCAGTATTTT. Translating it yields CASSKALWSGGRTDTQYF.

The V call is TRBV7-3, the J call TRBJ1-1, with TRBD1 as a possible D gene (5 bases). V lost 5 bases to trimming and J lost 4 bases, with 11 bases between them. Germline V lookup: CDR1 SGHTA, CDR2 FQGTGA. CDR3 length: 13 amino acids. The CDR3 spells CASSAGRGTEAFF. CDR3 nucleotides: TGTGCCAGCAGCGCGGGGAGGGGCACTGAAGCTTTCTTT.

The rearrangement links TRBV4-2 to TRBJ2-7; TRBD1 matches 7 bases. The CDR3 loop spans 14 amino acids. V dropped 8 bases and J dropped 1; count of bases not matched to a gene: 8. CDR1 and CDR2 (germline): LGHNA, YNFKEQ. The CDR3 reads CASSRQGSSYEQYF. Here the CDR3 DNA reads TGTGCCAGCTCCCGACAGGGCTCATCCTACGAGCAGTACTTC.

V is TRBV25-1 and J is TRBJ2-2, with 10 bases that match TRBD1. V gave up 5 bases and J gave up 9 bases; unmatched junction bases: 9. The germline V gene has CDR1 MGHDK and CDR2 SYGVNS. The CDR3 covers 15 residues. Here the CDR3 DNA reads TGTGCCAGCAGTCGGGGACAGGGGTCGGGGTGGGAGCTGTTTTTT. Amino acids: CASSRGQGSGWELFF.

V gene TRBV27 combines with J gene TRBJ2-2; 12 bases agree with TRBD2. Germline values: CDR1 MNHEY, CDR2 SMNVEV (reference sequence). The V gene end was trimmed by 3 bases and the J gene end by 4 bases; junction bases not matched to a gene: 3. The CDR3 loop spans 16 amino acids. CDR3 residues: CASSFLAGGPTGELFF. In DNA, the CDR3 is TGTGCCAGCAGTTTTCTAGCGGGGGGGCCCACCGGGGAGCTGTTTTTT.

The chain links TRBV2 to TRBJ1-6, with D possibly being TRBD1 (6 bases). The CDR3 totals 15 residues. Germline assignment: CDR1 SNHLY and CDR2 FYNNEI. The V gene lost 6 bases and the J gene lost 5 bases, with 14 bases spanning the gap. The chain's CDR3 is CASSVDSPDNSPLHF. As DNA, the CDR3 is TGTGCCAGCAGCGTGGACAGCCCGGATAATTCACCCCTCCACTTT.

This sequence joins TRBV7-3 and TRBJ2-5; a possible D gene is TRBD2 (5 bases). The CDR3 extends over 12 amino acids. Germline assignment: CDR1 SGHTA and CDR2 FQGTGA. The V end lost 5 bases, the J end lost 4 bases, and 8 bases lay between the germline ends. CDR3 sequence reads: CASSEGGETQYF. The CDR3 coding sequence is TGTGCCAGCAGCGAGGGTGGAGAGACCCAGTACTTC.